This record concerns one T cell receptor beta chain sequence. Profiling relied on immunoSEQ multiplex PCR, and the TCRdb table lists in-frame clones only, not all of them. In the table there are 120,000 or so clones, around 86% of which are singletons. The ends were cut back, 7 bases at V and 2 bases at J, with 17 bases in the middle. CDR3 length equals 15 residues. Germline assignment: CDR1 ENHRY and CDR2 SYGVKD. This specimen comes from a study of blood T cell repertoires in COVID-19. Looking at the study overall: Both acute and convalescent COVID-19 samples were obtained from the United States, Italy and Spain.

This chain uses TRBV10-3 with TRBJ1-2; D may be TRBD1 (6 bases). The sequence came from an elderly man with active or convalescent COVID-19. The sequenced sample was peripheral blood. CDR3 coding DNA: TGTGCCATCACCGGAGGCCAGGGGAAGAACTATGGCTACACCTTC. This translates into CAITGGQGKNYGYTF.